What follows is one T cell receptor beta chain and its context. The target antigen is unknown. A single heparinised blood sample, averaging around 0.11 L, was obtained per donor. The data stem from a study of beta chain features in type 1 diabetes. The overall study: The study examined some 110,000,000 sorted cells across all samples.

The V end lost 4 bases, the J end lost 11 bases, and 24 bases lay between the germline ends. The CDR3 is made up of 15 amino acids. From germline, CDR1 is SGHTA and CDR2 FQGNSA. The study, taken as a whole, reports: There were fewer insertions and more deletions at the VDJ junctions of type 1 diabetes patients. Patients with Type 1 diabetes showed moderately but significantly shorter TCRB CDR3s in all four CD4+ subsets. In comparison with healthy donors, patients had naive, central memory and Treg TCRB repertoires that appeared more similar.

cDNA synthesis used the whole RNA isolate, giving expressed TCRB sequences. Only in-frame clones appear in the TCRdb table, and some are missing; sequencing was by immunoSEQ multiplex PCR. The sample carries some 640,000 clones, over 11% recorded once. This chain links TRBV7-2 with TRBJ2-7, with D perhaps TRBD2 (7 bases). Sequenced input: naive CD4+ T cells from blood. The source is a young man with type 1 diabetes. CDR3 residues: CASSSPGLRIEGEYF. The CDR3 DNA is TGTGCCAGCAGCTCACCGGGACTACGGATTGAGGGGGAGTACTTC. Drawing the rest from reference TRBV7-2 and TRBJ2-7, the complete variable domain is GAGVSQSPSNKVTEKGKDVELRCDPISGHTALYWYRQSLGQGLEFLIYFQGNSAPDKSGLPSDRFSAERTGGSVSTLTIQRTQQEDSAVYLCASSSPGLRIEGEYFGPGTRLTVT.